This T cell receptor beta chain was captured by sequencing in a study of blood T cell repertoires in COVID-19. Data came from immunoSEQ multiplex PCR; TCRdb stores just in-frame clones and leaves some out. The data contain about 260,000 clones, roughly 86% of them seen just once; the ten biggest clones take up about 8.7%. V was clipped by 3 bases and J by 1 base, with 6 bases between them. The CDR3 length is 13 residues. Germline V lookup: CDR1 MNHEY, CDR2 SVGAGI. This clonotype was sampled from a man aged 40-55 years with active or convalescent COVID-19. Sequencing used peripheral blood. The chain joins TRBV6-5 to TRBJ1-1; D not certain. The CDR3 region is CASSYQKNTEAFF. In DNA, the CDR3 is TGTGCCAGCAGTTATCAGAAGAACACTGAAGCTTTCTTT.